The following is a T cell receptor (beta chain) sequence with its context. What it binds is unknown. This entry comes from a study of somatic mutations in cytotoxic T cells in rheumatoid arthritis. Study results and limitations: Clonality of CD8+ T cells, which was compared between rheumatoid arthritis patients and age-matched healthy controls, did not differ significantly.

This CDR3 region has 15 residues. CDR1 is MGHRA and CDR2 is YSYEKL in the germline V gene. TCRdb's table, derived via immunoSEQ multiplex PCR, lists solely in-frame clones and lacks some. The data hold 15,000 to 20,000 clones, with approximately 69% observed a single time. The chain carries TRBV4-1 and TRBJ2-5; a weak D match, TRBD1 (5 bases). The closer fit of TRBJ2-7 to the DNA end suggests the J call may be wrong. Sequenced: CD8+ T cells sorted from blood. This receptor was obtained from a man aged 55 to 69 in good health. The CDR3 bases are TGCGCCAGCAGCCAAGGGGCGGACAACTACTACGAGCAGTACTTC. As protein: CASSQGADNYYEQYF.